The clone carrying this T cell receptor (beta chain) was counted at least ten times. What it binds is unknown. Library construction for TCR beta used iRepertoire HTBI primers and Arm-PCR of CDR3 regions. In TCRdb, the multiplex PCR reads were re-called with MiXCR into one record per CDR3 protein. The repertoire has some 500,000 distinct CDR3 sequences, around 15% of them found once; the top ten carry more than 20%. This sample stems from a study of regulatory T cells in long-lasting Graves disease. Points from the study as a whole: Authors noted too few samples as a limitation.

Time point described: newly diagnosed GD, antithyroid drugs for less than 3 months. PBMCs provided the RNA from which the TCR library was made. These records were also assigned to another study, of T cells in Graves' hyperthyroidism and ophthalmopathy. That work adds: Recently diagnosed hyperthyroidism of less than 2 months' duration affected patients aged 18 to 65.

This receptor was taken from a woman aged 40-65 years with Graves disease. Sequencing used peripheral blood mononuclear cells (PBMCs), obtained at new diagnosis, from a patient treated with antithyroid drugs.

CDR3 region: CASSSGTDDYGYTF. In nucleotides, the CDR3 is TGTGCCAGCAGCTCAGGGACAGACGACTATGGCTACACCTTC. The chain employs TRBV11-3 and TRBJ1-2, with 7 bases aligning to TRBD1. Trimming removed 4 bases from V and 3 bases from J; junction bases left unmatched: 5. Germline V CDR1 and CDR2: SGHNT, YENEEA. The length of the CDR3 is 14 residues.